Below are 28 T cell receptor beta chains sequenced from a single sample in a study of T cell responses to AZD1222 COVID-19 vaccine. Repertoires were generated with immunoSEQ multiplex PCR, while TCRdb's copy carries only in-frame clones and drops some. The sample consists of some 100,000 clones, approximately 90% of them appearing once. The sequences come from peripheral blood, collected on day 0 of AZD1222 vaccination. The receptors come from an adult in good health.

The rearrangement links TRBV6-5 to TRBJ1-2, with D possibly matching TRBD1 (6 bases). This CDR3 spans 15 amino acids. Trimming took 2 bases from V and 4 from J, leaving 14 bases between them. Germline CDR1 and CDR2: MNHEY and SVGAGI. The CDR3 region has the DNA TGTGCCAGCAGTTACCTGTCAGGGGCGGGCTATGGCTACACCTTC. This gives the protein CASSYLSGAGYGYTF.

The chain has TRBV5-4 and TRBJ1-1; D not certain. Germline V gene lookup returns CDR1 SGHNT and CDR2 YYREEE (reference sequence). V was cut by 6 bases and J by 0 bases, with 18 bases left in between. The CDR3 has 16 residues. The CDR3 region has the DNA TGTGCCAGCACCAGGAATGGCGGGAGAATGAACACTGAAGCTTTCTTT. Translating gives CASTRNGGRMNTEAFF.

The rearrangement links TRBV28 to TRBJ1-2; 7 bases fit TRBD1. In germline, CDR1 is MDHEN, CDR2 SYDVKM. V was clipped by 3 bases and J by 4 bases; unmatched bases: 2. This CDR3 has 13 residues. CDR3 in DNA: TGTGCCAGCAGTTTGGACAGGCCCTATGGCTACACCTTC. It yields the protein CASSLDRPYGYTF.

V is TRBV3-1 (or the pseudogene TRBV3-2) and J is TRBJ1-2; the match to TRBD1 covers 11 bases. Trimming took 4 bases from V and 0 from J; bases not matched to a gene: 1. The CDR3 spans 15 residues. Germline values: CDR1 LGHDT, CDR2 YNNKEL (reference sequence). The CDR3 nucleotides read TGTGCCAGCAGCCGGGGACAGGGGGCTAACTATGGCTACACCTTC. This translates into CASSRGQGANYGYTF.

CDR3 in DNA: TGCGCCAGCAGCTTGGCCTTCCTCGCGACTACCCCAACGTTCTACGAGCAGTACTTC. It specifies CASSLAFLATTPTFYEQYF. The chain combines TRBV5-1 with TRBJ2-7, with D possibly being TRBD2 (5 bases). Germline-derived CDR1 and CDR2 are SGHRS and YFSETQ. The CDR3 has 19 amino acids. Deletions cut 0 bases from V and 3 bases from J, with 25 bases between.

The chain carries TRBV6-1 and TRBJ2-7; the D gene is possibly TRBD1 (6 bases). Trimming cost V 0 bases and J 3 bases, with 9 bases left between them. The CDR3 runs to 14 residues. The germline gives CDR1 MNHNS, CDR2 SASEGT. The CDR3 DNA follows: TGTGCCAGCAGTGAAGCGGGGGCCTTCTACGAGCAGTACTTC. Amino acid sequence: CASSEAGAFYEQYF.

This chain uses TRBV6-2 or TRBV6-3 with TRBJ2-4, with 8 bases that match TRBD1. Looked up from germline, CDR1 is MNHEY and CDR2 is SVGEGT. This CDR3 has 14 amino acids. The V gene end was trimmed by 5 bases and the J gene end by 1 base; junction bases not matched to a gene: 1. DNA for the CDR3: TGTGCCAGCAGTGGACAGGGCGCCAAAAACATTCAGTACTTC. Residues: CASSGQGAKNIQYF.

The chain recombines TRBV12-3 or TRBV12-4 with TRBJ2-5, with D uncertain. CDR3 length: 11 amino acids. V was pared by 3 bases and J by 3 bases, with 2 bases between. This chain's CDR3 is CASSFKETQYF. CDR3 DNA sequence: TGTGCCAGCAGTTTCAAAGAGACCCAGTACTTC.

The V gene is TRBV28, the J gene TRBJ1-4; TRBD1 agrees at 8 bases. Germline assignment: CDR1 MDHEN and CDR2 SYDVKM. Unmatched junction bases numbered 7, after V lost 9 bases and J lost 7 bases. The CDR3 extends over 13 amino acids. The CDR3 region has the DNA TGTGCCAGTCACAGGGGGTATAGTGAAAAACTGTTTTTT. Its protein is CASHRGYSEKLFF.

The V gene is TRBV5-1, the J gene TRBJ2-7, with a possible D match to TRBD1 (6 bases). Germline CDR1 and CDR2: SGHRS and YFSETQ. V was shortened by 4 bases and J by 1 base, with 9 bases between the two germline ends. The CDR3 spans 13 residues. CDR3 nucleotides: TGCGCCAGCAGCCAGGGACAATCCTACGAGCAGTACTTC. It is translated as CASSQGQSYEQYF.

The chain has TRBV5-1 and TRBJ2-3, with 14 positions matching TRBD2. J gave up 6 bases and V 4 bases, and 4 bases lay outside the gene matches. The CDR3 is made up of 15 amino acids. In germline, CDR1 is SGHRS, CDR2 YFSETQ. CDR3: CASSRTSGGYDTQYF. As DNA, the CDR3 is TGCGCCAGCAGCCGGACTAGCGGGGGGTATGATACGCAGTATTTT. Filled out from reference TRBV5-1 and TRBJ2-3, the complete variable domain reads KAGVTQTPRYLIKTRGQQVTLSCSPISGHRSVSWYQQTPGQGLQFLFEYFSETQRNKGNFPGRFSGRQFSNSRSEMNVSTLELGDSALYLCASSRTSGGYDTQYFGPGTRLTVL.

The genes are TRBV5-1 and TRBJ1-1; TRBD1 might be the D (6 bases). The V end lost 8 bases, the J end lost 1 base, and 15 bases lay between the germline ends. The CDR3 contains 14 residues. CDR1 is SGHRS, CDR2 YFSETQ, per germline. CDR3 sequence (DNA): TGCGCCAGTAGAGGACAGTTGAGGAACACTGAAGCTTTCTTT. It encodes CASRGQLRNTEAFF.

Here the CDR3 reads CASSELGGGWSNQPQHF. The CDR3 region has the DNA TGTGCCAGCAGTGAATTGGGGGGGGGCTGGAGCAATCAGCCCCAGCATTTT. This chain joins TRBV6-1 and TRBJ1-5; D perhaps matches TRBD1 (6 bases). CDR3 size: 17 residues. V lost 2 bases and J 1 base, leaving 15 bases between the germline ends. Germline V gene data show CDR1 as MNHNS and CDR2 as SASEGT.

V is TRBV18 and J is TRBJ2-2, with D unclear. Germline V gene lookup returns CDR1 KGHSH and CDR2 LQKENI. V lost 1 base to trimming and J lost 1 base, with 7 bases between them. The CDR3 runs to 15 residues. CDR3 region: CASSPHPRNTGELFF. CDR3 bases: TGTGCCAGCTCACCACACCCGAGGAACACCGGGGAGCTGTTTTTT.

The V gene is TRBV9, the J gene TRBJ2-5; 7 nucleotides agree with TRBD2. This CDR3 has 15 amino acids. Per the germline V gene, CDR1 is SGDLS and CDR2 is YYNGEE. The junction had 10 bases not matched to a gene; V was cut back by 4 bases and J by 4 bases. This CDR3 reads CASSYSWGGRETQYF. In DNA, the CDR3 is TGTGCCAGCAGCTACAGTTGGGGCGGGAGAGAGACCCAGTACTTC.

The chain is built from TRBV15 and TRBJ1-1, with D possibly matching TRBD1 (5 bases). The CDR3 has 14 residues. Trimming left V 3 bases short and J 4 bases short, with 12 bases between. Germline V gene lookup returns CDR1 LNHNV and CDR2 YYDKDF (reference sequence). CDR3 sequence: CATSRKGSGTEAFF. Written as DNA, the CDR3 is TGTGCCACCAGCAGGAAGGGGTCGGGCACTGAAGCTTTCTTT.

This chain uses TRBV4-2 with TRBJ2-2; the match to TRBD2 covers 12 bases. The germline V gene encodes CDR1 LGHNA and CDR2 YNFKEQ. The CDR3 spans 16 residues. With V trimmed by 0 bases and J by 9 bases, 5 bases remained unmatched. CDR3 in DNA: TGTGCCAGCAGCCAAGATTGGCTAGCGGGGGGGCGGGAGCTGTTTTTT. Amino acids: CASSQDWLAGGRELFF.

The CDR3 DNA is TGTGCCAGCAGCCCGGGGGTAGCGGGGGGTGATGAGCAGTTCTTC. It codes for CASSPGVAGGDEQFF. The rearrangement uses TRBV7-8 and TRBJ2-1; 10 bases agree with TRBD2. This CDR3 spans 15 amino acids. Germline loops: CDR1 SGHVS, CDR2 FQNEAQ. With V trimmed by 5 bases and J by 8 bases, 9 bases remained unmatched.

The chain recombines TRBV5-1 with TRBJ2-7; D may match TRBD1 or TRBD2 (6 bases each). Trimming took 4 bases from V and 7 from J, leaving 15 bases between them. The germline CDR1 and CDR2 sequences are SGHRS and YFSETQ. The CDR3 has 13 amino acids. Here the CDR3 DNA reads TGCGCCAGCAGCCCCGGGGGCCAGGGTGAGCAGTACTTC. This gives the protein CASSPGGQGEQYF.

The rearrangement joins TRBV13 to TRBJ2-2, with D unresolved. The germline V gene encodes CDR1 PRHDT and CDR2 FYEKMQ (reference sequence). Trimming took off 2 bases at V and 4 bases at J, with 14 bases between the two ends. This CDR3 region has 16 residues. The CDR3 coding sequence is TGTGCCAGCAGCTTAAAGCGATTTGAACCCACCGGGGAGCTGTTTTTT. Protein: CASSLKRFEPTGELFF.

This sequence joins TRBV27 and TRBJ2-2; 7 bases match TRBD1. Germline V CDR1 and CDR2: MNHEY, SMNVEV (reference sequence). The CDR3 extends over 14 amino acids. The trim removed 6 bases at V and 8 bases at J, leaving 9 bases unmatched. CDR3 DNA: TGTGCCAGCAGCTCGCACAGGGGTATGGGGGAGCTGTTTTTT. Translation: CASSSHRGMGELFF.

V gene TRBV15 combines with J gene TRBJ2-1; D uncertain. The CDR3 length is 13 residues. Germline-derived CDR1 and CDR2 are LNHNV and YYDKDF (reference sequence). Trimming removed 3 bases from V and 6 bases from J, with 9 bases in between. The CDR3 nucleotides read TGTGCCACCAGCAGTGCTGTAGGCAATGAGCAGTTCTTC. Its protein product is CATSSAVGNEQFF.

The rearrangement joins TRBV10-3 to TRBJ2-3; TRBD2 might be the D (7 bases). Between the trimmed V and J ends, which lost 2 bases and 1 base, there was a span of 10 bases. Looked up from germline, CDR1 is ENHRY and CDR2 is SYGVKD. CDR3 length equals 15 residues. Written as DNA, the CDR3 is TGTGCCATCAGTGAGCACGGGGGGCGCACAGATACGCAGTATTTT. It is translated as CAISEHGGRTDTQYF.

The J gene is TRBJ2-4, the V gene TRBV21-1; TRBD1 is taken as the D call from the table, unchecked against the DNA. TRBV21-1 is listed as a pseudogene. This CDR3 comprises 17 residues. CDR3 sequence (DNA): TGTGCCAGCAGCAATCGGTCCCCACAGGAGGCCAAAAACATTCAGTACTTC. This codes for CASSNRSPQEAKNIQYF.

This clone has only one observation. The rearrangement joins TRBV12-3 or TRBV12-4 to TRBJ1-1; D is ambiguous. The CDR3 is made up of 13 amino acids. V was cut by 3 bases and J by 5 bases, with 10 bases left in between. The CDR3 loop is CASSFQQTTEAFF. The CDR3, as DNA: TGTGCCAGCAGTTTCCAGCAGACGACTGAAGCTTTCTTT.

Judged by abundance, this clone is medium-sized. The chain is built from TRBV7-2 and TRBJ1-5; possible D gene TRBD1, 5 bases. V was cut by 2 bases and J by 4 bases, with 9 bases left in between. Germline values: CDR1 SGHTA, CDR2 FQGNSA. This CDR3 region has 14 residues. The CDR3 bases are TGTGCCAGCAGCTTAAACAGGCATAATCAGCCCCAGCATTTT. Translation: CASSLNRHNQPQHF.

The J gene is TRBJ1-1, the V gene TRBV29-1; D remains ambiguous. Per the germline V gene, CDR1 is SQVTM and CDR2 is ANQGSEA. The CDR3 is 13 amino acids. V was cut by 3 bases and J by 0 bases, with 8 bases left in between. The CDR3 sequence: CSVEGIMNTEAFF. CDR3 coding DNA: TGCAGCGTTGAGGGGATTATGAACACTGAAGCTTTCTTT.

The CDR3: CASSARDEQYF. CDR3 sequence (DNA): TGTGCCAGCAGCGCACGGGACGAGCAGTACTTC. The chain uses TRBV7-2 and TRBJ2-7, with D uncertain. The germline V gene has CDR1 SGHTA and CDR2 FQGNSA. The CDR3 loop spans 11 amino acids. With 5 bases removed from V and 5 bases from J, the gap between germline ends came to 7 bases.